This entry describes one T cell receptor beta chain. What it binds is unknown. The data are from a study of T-cell memory formation after mild COVID-19. Germline loops: CDR1 SGDLS, CDR2 YYNGEE. The V segment lost 2 bases and the J segment 4 bases; nucleotides outside the gene matches: 5. CDR3 length equals 14 residues. The study's findings and limits: Pre-infection memory contained some responding clones, which suggested that cross-reactive memory had joined. Contracting CD4+ clones sat mainly in CM and EM; CD8+ in EMRA.

TCRdb reprocessed the 5' RACE reads via MiXCR and lists one record per CDR3 protein. Of 350,000 or so distinct CDR3 sequences in the sample, around 20% were seen once. The chain carries TRBV9 and TRBJ1-2; 7 bases match TRBD1. This TCR came from a man aged 18 to 30 who had mild COVID-19 (a few samples of this study predate the infection). Cell type and time point are not known. Sequences were obtained from PBMCs or a T cell subset sorted from them (not recorded which). The CDR3 spells CASSVGGDSYGYTF. The CDR3 DNA reads as TGTGCCAGCAGCGTCGGGGGGGACAGCTATGGCTACACCTTC.